The next 27 T cell receptor beta chains were all read from a single sample in a study of technical replicates of blood from a handful of donors. Method: immunoSEQ multiplex PCR; TCRdb's copy keeps in-frame clones and lacks some. The sample comprises some 80,000 clones, 90% to 95% of which are singletons, and about 0.41% rests with the top ten. The specimen sequenced was T cells isolated from PBMCs. Receptors were obtained from a human donor in good health.

The V call is TRBV9, the J call TRBJ2-2; 9 bases agree with TRBD2. The CDR3 contains 16 residues. The trim removed 2 bases at V and 7 bases at J, leaving 9 bases unmatched. Germline CDR1 is SGDLS and CDR2 is YYNGEE. The DNA for the CDR3 is TGTGCCAGCAGCGTGAGGGGGACTAGCCTTGGCGGGGAGCTGTTTTTT. Protein sequence: CASSVRGTSLGGELFF.

The genes are TRBV9 and TRBJ2-1; 13 bases match TRBD2. From germline, CDR1 is SGDLS and CDR2 YYNGEE. The CDR3 has 17 residues. With V trimmed by 4 bases and J by 0 bases, 4 bases remained unmatched. The CDR3 region is CASSLRTSGSSYNEQFF. The DNA for the CDR3 is TGTGCCAGCAGCTTAAGGACTAGCGGGAGCTCCTACAATGAGCAGTTCTTC.

This clone has just a few counts. V usage is TRBV30 and J usage is TRBJ1-1; D may be TRBD1 (5 bases). V shed 4 bases and J shed 3 bases, with 12 bases lying between them. Germline CDR1 reads GTSNPN; CDR2 reads SVGIG (reference sequence). CDR3 length: 13 residues. CDR3 sequence: CAWTPQADTEAFF. CDR3 coding DNA: TGTGCCTGGACGCCACAGGCGGACACTGAAGCTTTCTTT.

This chain uses TRBV6-5 with TRBJ2-5; D gene uncertain. Germline loops: CDR1 MNHEY, CDR2 SVGAGI. The CDR3 totals 11 residues. Between the trimmed V and J ends, which lost 6 bases and 3 bases, there was a span of 5 bases. Written as DNA, the CDR3 is TGTGCCAGCAGCTTTAAAGAGACCCAGTACTTC. It encodes CASSFKETQYF.

The chain joins TRBV6-6 to TRBJ1-2, with 8 bases that match TRBD1. Germline CDR1 reads MNHNY; CDR2 reads SVGAGI (reference sequence). The CDR3 contains 15 residues. The ends lost 4 bases at V and 4 bases at J; junction bases unmatched: 8. CDR3 sequence (DNA): TGTGCCAGCAGTTCAATTTTAGGACAGGGCTATGGCTACACCTTC. As protein: CASSSILGQGYGYTF.

J is TRBJ2-1 and V is TRBV19; 8 positions match TRBD2. V was pared by 7 bases and J by 4 bases, with 6 bases of the junction left unmatched. Germline CDR1 reads LNHDA; CDR2 reads SQIVND (reference sequence). The CDR3 consists of 14 residues. The CDR3 loop reads CASTGSGSYNEQFF. In DNA, the CDR3 is TGTGCCAGTACCGGGAGCGGGAGTTACAATGAGCAGTTCTTC. Full variable domain (missing parts from reference TRBV19 and TRBJ2-1): DGGITQSPKYLFRKEGQNVTLSCEQNLNHDAMYWYRQDPGQGLRLIYYSQIVNDFQKGDIAEGYSVSREKKESFPLTVTSAQKNPTAFYLCASTGSGSYNEQFFGPGTRLTVL.

The chain is built from TRBV29-1 and TRBJ1-5; TRBD1 is a possible D gene (5 bases). The CDR3 runs to 18 residues. Germline CDR1 SQVTM, CDR2 ANQGSEA. CDR3: CYLEGQSGLILSNQPQHF. The CDR3 DNA reads as TGCTACTTGGAGGGGCAGAGTGGGCTAATTTTGAGCAATCAGCCCCAGCATTTT.

The chain couples TRBV25-1 to TRBJ1-2; 7 bases are shared with TRBD1. V gave up 4 bases and J gave up 4 bases; unmatched junction bases: 6. CDR1 and CDR2 from the germline V gene are MGHDK and SYGVNS. CDR3 size: 14 residues. CDR3 amino acids: CASSATGKAYGYTF. The CDR3 coding sequence is TGTGCCAGCAGTGCGACAGGGAAAGCCTATGGCTACACCTTC.

This chain joins TRBV28 and TRBJ1-5; D ambiguous. Trimming left V 3 bases short and J 5 bases short, with 14 bases between. CDR3 length equals 15 residues. The germline gives CDR1 MDHEN, CDR2 SYDVKM. CDR3 protein: CASSFGRFRHQPQHF. CDR3 DNA sequence: TGTGCCAGCAGTTTTGGCAGGTTTAGGCATCAGCCCCAGCATTTT.

This chain uses TRBV2 with TRBJ2-7; D ambiguous. The CDR3 has 15 amino acids. V lost 3 bases to trimming and J lost 0 bases, with 12 bases between them. CDR1 is SNHLY, CDR2 FYNNEI, per germline. The CDR3 DNA reads TGTGCCAGCAGTGAGTGGGCGTTAAGCTCCTACGAGCAGTACTTC. Amino acid sequence: CASSEWALSSYEQYF.

This chain links TRBV7-9 with TRBJ2-2; 8 bases line up with TRBD1. The CDR3 is made up of 17 amino acids. J gave up 1 base and V 3 bases, and 7 bases lay outside the gene matches. CDR1 and CDR2 from the germline V gene are SEHNR and FQNEAQ (reference sequence). Here the CDR3 reads CASSFRTGLENTGELFF. The CDR3, as DNA: TGTGCCAGCAGCTTTCGGACAGGGCTGGAGAACACCGGGGAGCTGTTTTTT.

The J gene is TRBJ2-7, the V gene TRBV9; 7 positions match TRBD2. This CDR3 has 16 amino acids. Trimming removed 3 bases from V and 3 bases from J; junction bases left unmatched: 12. Germline V gene data show CDR1 as SGDLS and CDR2 as YYNGEE. The CDR3 loop reads CASSDPLAGHSYEQYF. CDR3 coding DNA: TGTGCCAGCAGCGACCCATTAGCGGGTCATAGCTACGAGCAGTACTTC.

This chain links TRBV25-1 with TRBJ1-2; D is perhaps TRBD1 (5 bases). Trimming left V 2 bases short and J 7 bases short, with 11 bases between. The CDR3 is 13 residues long. Per germline, CDR1 MGHDK and CDR2 SYGVNS. Written as DNA, the CDR3 is TGTGCCAGCAGTGAAGGGGCGGGGACTGGCTACACCTTC. The encoded protein is CASSEGAGTGYTF.

The chain uses TRBV4-1 and TRBJ2-2; D unclear. CDR1 and CDR2 from the germline V gene are MGHRA and YSYEKL. This CDR3 has 13 amino acids. Trimming took off 1 base at V and 5 bases at J, with 5 bases between the two ends. CDR3: CASSQVRTGELFF. In DNA, the CDR3 is TGCGCCAGCAGCCAAGTTCGGACCGGGGAGCTGTTTTTT.

V usage is TRBV19 and J usage is TRBJ1-4, with 9 bases that match TRBD1. The CDR3 is made up of 14 amino acids. Germline assignment: CDR1 LNHDA and CDR2 SQIVND (reference sequence). V lost 5 bases to trimming and J lost 10 bases; unmatched junction nucleotides: 8. CDR3 in DNA: TGTGCCAGTAGTGTCCGGGACAGGGTCGGAAAACTGTTTTTT. It encodes CASSVRDRVGKLFF. Full variable domain (remainder filled in from reference TRBV19 and TRBJ1-4): DGGITQSPKYLFRKEGQNVTLSCEQNLNHDAMYWYRQDPGQGLRLIYYSQIVNDFQKGDIAEGYSVSREKKESFPLTVTSAQKNPTAFYLCASSVRDRVGKLFFGSGTQLSVL.

V is TRBV7-9 and J is TRBJ2-1, with unresolved D. The V end was cut by 2 bases, the J end by 7 bases, with 15 bases between. This CDR3 is 15 amino acids long. Germline V gene lookup returns CDR1 SEHNR and CDR2 FQNEAQ (reference sequence). The CDR3 spells CASSLLITVENEQFF. The CDR3 bases are TGTGCCAGCAGCTTACTTATTACGGTAGAGAATGAGCAGTTCTTC.

The chain links TRBV30 to TRBJ1-1; the match to TRBD1 covers 7 bases. Germline loops: CDR1 GTSNPN, CDR2 SVGIG (reference sequence). This CDR3 region has 13 residues. Trimming at V came to 6 bases and at J to 3 bases, leaving 7 bases not matched to a gene. CDR3 protein: CACQRQGDTEAFF. As DNA, the CDR3 is TGTGCCTGCCAGCGGCAGGGGGACACTGAAGCTTTCTTT.

V and J are TRBV5-1 and TRBJ2-7; D remains ambiguous. The CDR3 covers 14 residues. Germline values: CDR1 SGHRS, CDR2 YFSETQ. V was clipped by 1 base and J by 5 bases, with 13 bases between them. DNA for the CDR3: TGCGCCAGCAGCTTGAGCCCCCTCCTAGACGAGCAGTACTTC. Protein sequence: CASSLSPLLDEQYF.

The rearrangement links TRBV9 to TRBJ1-3; maybe TRBD1 (6 bases). Between the trimmed V and J ends, which lost 4 bases and 2 bases, there was a span of 10 bases. The CDR3 is 14 residues long. In germline, CDR1 is SGDLS, CDR2 YYNGEE. DNA for the CDR3: TGTGCCAGCAGCAAAAACAGGGCTGGAAACACCATATATTTT. Translated: CASSKNRAGNTIYF. Filled out from reference TRBV9 and TRBJ1-3, the complete variable domain reads DSGVTQTPKHLITATGQRVTLRCSPRSGDLSVYWYQQSLDQGLQFLIQYYNGEERAKGNILERFSAQQFPDLHSELNLSSLELGDSALYFCASSKNRAGNTIYFGEGSWLTVV.

The table lists this clone with a few counts. The V gene is TRBV7-3, the J gene TRBJ2-2; 7 positions match TRBD2. The CDR3 runs to 16 residues. V was clipped by 5 bases and J by 5 bases; unmatched bases: 11. Per the germline V gene, CDR1 is SGHTA and CDR2 is FQGTGA. The CDR3 reads CASSLRDYRSTGELFF. DNA of the CDR3: TGTGCCAGCAGCCTCCGGGACTATAGATCAACCGGGGAGCTGTTTTTT.

This clone was observed a single time. This chain joins TRBV11-2 and TRBJ2-3, with TRBD2 identical over 8 bases. V lost 5 bases and J lost 7; bases outside the gene matches: 11. The length of the CDR3 is 15 residues. Germline V lookup: CDR1 SGHAT, CDR2 FQNNGV. Written as DNA, the CDR3 is TGTGCCAGCAGCCTCGGGACTAGTGATATAAATACGCAGTATTTT. Translated, it gives CASSLGTSDINTQYF.

V gene TRBV28 combines with J gene TRBJ2-2; 12 bases align to TRBD2. CDR3 size: 17 residues. The junction had 8 bases not matched to a gene; V was cut back by 4 bases and J by 5 bases. Per germline, CDR1 MDHEN and CDR2 SYDVKM. The CDR3 sequence: CASSYLAGGPWTGELFF. The CDR3 region has the DNA TGTGCCAGCAGTTATCTAGCGGGAGGGCCATGGACCGGGGAGCTGTTTTTT.

V usage is TRBV29-1 and J usage is TRBJ2-3, with TRBD1 matching 9 bases. This CDR3 contains 14 residues. The germline V gene encodes CDR1 SQVTM and CDR2 ANQGSEA. V lost 4 bases and J lost 6; bases outside the gene matches: 8. CDR3 loop: CSVVGQGTTDTQYF. DNA for the CDR3: TGCAGCGTTGTGGGACAGGGAACGACGGATACGCAGTATTTT.

This chain uses TRBV7-2 with TRBJ2-1; possibly TRBD2 for D (6 bases). From germline, CDR1 is SGHTA and CDR2 FQGNSA. Trimming took off 2 bases at V and 9 bases at J, with 14 bases between the two ends. The CDR3 is 14 residues long. CDR3 region: CASSLSPSVSEQFF. CDR3 coding DNA: TGTGCCAGCAGCTTATCCCCTAGCGTCAGTGAGCAGTTCTTC. Drawing the rest from reference TRBV7-2 and TRBJ2-1, the complete variable domain is GAGVSQSPSNKVTEKGKDVELRCDPISGHTALYWYRQSLGQGLEFLIYFQGNSAPDKSGLPSDRFSAERTGGSVSTLTIQRTQQEDSAVYLCASSLSPSVSEQFFGPGTRLTVL.

This clone was seen only once. The chain is built from TRBV7-2 and TRBJ2-5; possibly TRBD2 for D (5 bases). V was trimmed by 3 bases and J by 2 bases, leaving 10 bases between them. This CDR3 contains 14 residues. Germline CDR1 reads SGHTA; CDR2 reads FQGNSA. CDR3 bases: TGTGCCAGCAGCTTTACGAGGGATCAAGAGACCCAGTACTTC. Its protein product is CASSFTRDQETQYF.

This clone came up once. This chain uses TRBV2 with TRBJ2-3; D might be TRBD1 (6 bases). The CDR3 covers 13 residues. Germline V gene lookup returns CDR1 SNHLY and CDR2 FYNNEI. V was clipped by 7 bases and J by 6 bases, with 14 bases between them. CDR3 bases: TGTGCCAGCAATACAGGGTCCCCCGATACGCAGTATTTT. Translated, it gives CASNTGSPDTQYF.

The rearrangement links TRBV6-6 to TRBJ2-7; possible D gene TRBD1, 6 bases. The germline gives CDR1 MNHNY, CDR2 SVGAGI (reference sequence). The CDR3 runs to 14 residues. Trimming pared 0 bases from V and 2 bases from J, leaving 8 bases between. CDR3 sequence (DNA): TGTGCCAGCAGTTACTCGACAGGACCCTACGAGCAGTACTTC. Encoded protein: CASSYSTGPYEQYF.